Presented here are 11 T cell receptor beta chains from one specimen sequenced in a study of T cells in Graves' hyperthyroidism and ophthalmopathy. RNA transcripts served as the template for amplifying TCR beta CDR3 regions. The HTBI primer set was used in a first-round RT-PCR of the TCR CDR3. TCRdb passed the multiplex PCR reads through MiXCR, listing each CDR3 protein once. The data hold approximately 720,000 distinct CDR3 sequences, with 18% observed a single time. Sequenced material: blood. The origin of the receptors is a woman aged 45-65 years with Graves' hyperthyroidism that later progressed to Graves' ophthalmopathy.

V usage is TRBV7-2 and J usage is TRBJ2-7; 9 bases align to TRBD2. The germline CDR1 and CDR2 sequences are SGHTA and FQGNSA. V shed 1 base and J 5 bases; nucleotides not matched to a gene: 6. This CDR3 spans 15 amino acids. The DNA of the CDR3 is TGTGCCAGCAGCTTAGAGCGACTAGCGGCCGACGAGCAGTACTTC. Its translation: CASSLERLAADEQYF. The full variable domain, with the rest looked up from reference TRBV7-2 and TRBJ2-7, is GAGVSQSPSNKVTEKGKDVELRCDPISGHTALYWYRQSLGQGLEFLIYFQGNSAPDKSGLPSDRFSAERTGGSVSTLTIQRTQQEDSAVYLCASSLERLAADEQYFGPGTRLTVT.

This clonotype has a count of ten or more. The rearrangement links TRBV20-1 to TRBJ2-1; 7 nucleotides match TRBD1. There are 12 residues in the CDR3. Germline V gene lookup returns CDR1 DFQATT and CDR2 SNEGSKA (reference sequence). Unmatched junction bases numbered 5, after V lost 6 bases and J lost 6 bases. The CDR3 is CSAHRDSNEQFF. CDR3 DNA: TGCAGTGCGCACAGGGACAGCAATGAGCAGTTCTTC.

The chain links TRBV15 to TRBJ1-2; no reliable D call. V shed 5 bases and J shed 4 bases, with 11 bases lying between them. CDR3 length equals 13 residues. CDR1 LNHNV and CDR2 YYDKDF come from the germline V gene (reference sequence). The CDR3 nucleotides are TGTGCCACCAGCGCCGGGATACTCTATGGCTACACCTTC. This encodes CATSAGILYGYTF.

There are a few counts of this clonotype. The DNA for the CDR3 is TGTGCCATCAGTGATAATGGCAATGAGCAGTTCTTC. Translating it yields CAISDNGNEQFF. The chain carries TRBV10-3 and TRBJ2-1; D not resolved. The CDR3 extends over 12 amino acids. V was clipped by 3 bases and J by 6 bases, with 6 bases between them. Per germline, CDR1 ENHRY and CDR2 SYGVKD.

This clonotype came up many times. This chain joins TRBV3-1 and TRBJ2-5, with D unresolved. Trimming stripped 1 base from V and 4 bases from J, with 10 bases between. The germline V gene encodes CDR1 LGHDT and CDR2 YNNKEL (reference sequence). There are 14 residues in the CDR3. The CDR3 loop is CASSQVVTPETQYF. DNA for the CDR3: TGTGCCAGCAGCCAAGTCGTCACTCCAGAGACCCAGTACTTC.

There are a few counts of this clonotype. V gene TRBV6-9 combines with J gene TRBJ2-6; D is perhaps TRBD2 (6 bases). CDR3 size: 18 residues. With 3 bases removed from V and 2 bases from J, the gap between germline ends came to 17 bases. CDR1 is MNHGY and CDR2 is SVAAGI in the germline V gene. The CDR3 sequence is CASSYPSGVGTGANVLTF. In nucleotides, the CDR3 is TGTGCCAGCAGTTACCCCTCGGGGGTAGGGACTGGGGCCAACGTCCTGACTTTC.

The gene calls are TRBV29-1 and TRBJ1-4; D is unclear. Germline lookup yields CDR1 SQVTM and CDR2 ANQGSEA. The V gene lost 3 bases and the J gene lost 6 bases, with 8 bases spanning the gap. CDR3 size: 12 residues. CDR3 sequence reads: CSVEVVDEKLFF. In nucleotides, the CDR3 is TGCAGCGTTGAGGTGGTCGATGAAAAACTGTTTTTT.

This chain uses TRBV12-3 or TRBV12-4 with TRBJ2-1; D gene ambiguous. The CDR3 has 14 residues. Trimming shortened V by 2 bases and J by 7 bases, and 12 bases separated the two germline ends. The CDR3 loop is CASSLSVSSNEQFF. The CDR3 region has the DNA TGTGCCAGCAGTTTAAGTGTCAGCAGTAATGAGCAGTTCTTC.

CDR3 bases: TGTGCCAGCTCCCGGGACAGTATCTCCTACGAGCAGTACTTC. Its translation: CASSRDSISYEQYF. The chain is built from TRBV6-1 and TRBJ2-7, with TRBD1 matching over 7 bases. The V segment lost 8 bases and the J segment 0 bases; nucleotides outside the gene matches: 7. Germline assignment: CDR1 MNHNS and CDR2 SASEGT. The CDR3 has 14 residues.

This clonotype was found many times. The V and J genes are TRBV3-1 and TRBJ1-1, with D perhaps TRBD1 (5 bases). Trimming removed 3 bases at V and 5 bases at J, with 7 bases between. CDR1 and CDR2 from the germline V gene are LGHDT and YNNKEL (reference sequence). There are 12 residues in the CDR3. The DNA for the CDR3 is TGTGCCAGCAGCCAGGGGCTTACTGAAGCTTTCTTT. Amino acid sequence: CASSQGLTEAFF.

The CDR3 loop is CACRGGEETQYF. The CDR3 nucleotides read TGTGCCTGCAGGGGCGGGGAAGAGACCCAGTACTTC. The chain joins TRBV30 to TRBJ2-5; D might be TRBD1 or TRBD2, each matching 6 bases. The V gene lost 6 bases and the J gene lost 3 bases, with 11 bases spanning the gap. Germline V gene lookup returns CDR1 GTSNPN and CDR2 SVGIG (reference sequence). The CDR3 consists of 12 residues.